The entry that follows covers one T cell receptor (beta chain) sequence. The data originate from a study of T cells after yellow fever vaccination. Synthesis of TCR cDNA relied on 5'RACE template switching, which attached a universal primer site and UMIs. TCRdb redid the calling of the 5' RACE reads with MiXCR, one entry per CDR3 protein. The data show approximately 330,000 distinct CDR3 sequences, with under 15% seen just once and approximately 3.3% held by the top ten. The germline V gene has CDR1 KGHSH and CDR2 LQKENI. Trimming pared 5 bases from V and 4 bases from J, leaving 11 bases between. This CDR3 spans 13 amino acids.

The material sequenced was CD4+ T cells sorted from PBMCs, taken 15 days after the yellow fever booster vaccination. The chain uses TRBV18 and TRBJ1-1, with no clear D. This TCR was sampled from a man aged 18 to 29 who received the YFV17D yellow fever vaccine. CDR3 DNA sequence: TGTGCCAGCTCAGTTACCCCGGGCACTGAAGCTTTCTTT. Translating gives CASSVTPGTEAFF.